The clone carrying this TCR beta chain was observed a single time. Its specificity is unknown. The sample is drawn from a study of identifying expanded T cells in peripheral blood. The ends were cut back, 1 base at V and 6 bases at J, with 4 bases in the middle. Germline V lookup: CDR1 LNHDA, CDR2 SQIVND (reference sequence). CDR3 size: 11 residues. TCRdb's copy holds only in-frame clones and misses some; the assay was immunoSEQ multiplex PCR. The profile shows around 120,000 clones, roughly 89% of them singletons. Study-wide findings and caveats: Variance in clone template counts between approximately two-week samples significantly increased with total template count across all healthy donors.

The chain joins TRBV19 to TRBJ2-7; D gene uncertain. This sequence originates from a person aged 18 to 70 in good health. Input material: blood. Written as DNA, the CDR3 is TGTGCCAGTAGTATAGGGAGCGAGCAGTACTTC. Translated: CASSIGSEQYF.